Listed here are 5 T cell receptor beta chains from one sample, sequenced in a study of cytomegalovirus exposure and HLA in healthy donors. PCR used 60 Vbeta primers and 13 Jbeta primers. Only in-frame clones appear in the TCRdb table, and some are missing; sequencing was by immunoSEQ multiplex PCR. The table gives 130,000 to 150,000 clones; the top ten clones make up about 2.5% of it. The sequenced sample consisted of PBMCs. These receptors were obtained from a man aged 35 to 55 in good health and CMV-seronegative.

This chain uses TRBV7-8 with TRBJ1-1; the match to TRBD1 covers 7 bases. J gave up 1 base and V 5 bases, and 7 bases lay outside the gene matches. CDR1 is SGHVS and CDR2 is FQNEAQ in the germline V gene. There are 15 residues in the CDR3. DNA of the CDR3: TGTGCCAGCAGCCTCAAACAGGGGTCGAACACTGAAGCTTTCTTT. This gives the protein CASSLKQGSNTEAFF. Drawing the rest from reference TRBV7-8 and TRBJ1-1, the complete variable domain is GAGVSQSPRYKVAKRGQDVALRCDPISGHVSLFWYQQALGQGPEFLTYFQNEAQLDKSGLPSDRFFAERPEGSVSTLKIQRTQQEDSAVYLCASSLKQGSNTEAFFGQGTRLTVV.

V and J are TRBV27 and TRBJ1-1, with D uncertain. Trimming left V 5 bases short and J 6 bases short, with 13 bases between. The CDR3 consists of 13 residues. Per the germline V gene, CDR1 is MNHEY and CDR2 is SMNVEV (reference sequence). The CDR3 reads CASSPDKKAEAFF. The CDR3 DNA reads TGTGCCAGCAGTCCAGACAAGAAGGCTGAAGCTTTCTTT.

The V and J genes are TRBV7-9 and TRBJ2-5, with 13 bases identical to TRBD2. Losses at the gene ends were 4 bases for V and 2 bases for J; bases not matched to a gene: 10. Germline V gives CDR1 SEHNR, CDR2 FQNEAQ (reference sequence). The CDR3 runs 18 residues. The CDR3 nucleotides are TGTGCCAGCAGCTACAAGAGGACTAGCGGGGGAAATCAAGAGACCCAGTACTTC. This codes for CASSYKRTSGGNQETQYF.

V usage is TRBV7-2 and J usage is TRBJ2-7; TRBD1 matches 7 bases. Trimming at V came to 1 base and at J to 2 bases, leaving 5 bases not matched to a gene. There are 15 residues in the CDR3. From germline, CDR1 is SGHTA and CDR2 FQGNSA. The CDR3 loop reads CASSLDVTGPYEQYF. The CDR3 DNA reads TGTGCCAGCAGCTTAGATGTGACAGGGCCCTACGAGCAGTACTTC.

V is TRBV9 and J is TRBJ1-1; the D is unclear. This CDR3 has 14 residues. Trimming removed 0 bases from V and 3 bases from J, with 9 bases in between. The germline V gene has CDR1 SGDLS and CDR2 YYNGEE. In DNA, the CDR3 is TGTGCCAGCAGCGTAGCCCAGACATACACTGAAGCTTTCTTT. This translates into CASSVAQTYTEAFF.